At least ten counts were recorded for the clone carrying this T cell receptor (beta chain). Its specificity is unknown. This sample was included in a study of T cell repertoires in cytomegalovirus infection. The wider study: Through public TCR beta signatures, both CMV infection and matching HLA type were indicated.

TCRdb reprocessed the reads via MiXCR and lists one record per CDR3 protein. Among about 210,000 distinct CDR3 sequences, 6.5% were seen once, and the ten largest hold roughly 6.5%. Study-level findings and limits: Based on cumulative public TCR beta family frequency, carriers of CMV plus the relevant HLA were identified.

Per the germline V gene, CDR1 is SGHTA and CDR2 is FQGNSA. The length of the CDR3 is 17 residues. The V and J ends lost 1 base and 3 bases respectively, with 16 bases between them. The TCR comes from a human donor in good health (CMV status not recorded). Some clones in this sample may be carry-over from other donors' samples. This chain connects TRBV7-2 to TRBJ1-5; D is unresolved. The specimen was PBMCs. In DNA, the CDR3 is TGTGCCAGCAGCTTAGGGGTGGCAGGCAGTACCAATCAGCCCCAGCATTTT. Translated: CASSLGVAGSTNQPQHF. Variable domain in full (rest from reference TRBV7-2 and TRBJ1-5): GAGVSQSPSNKVTEKGKDVELRCDPISGHTALYWYRQSLGQGLEFLIYFQGNSAPDKSGLPSDRFSAERTGGSVSTLTIQRTQQEDSAVYLCASSLGVAGSTNQPQHFGDGTRLSIL.